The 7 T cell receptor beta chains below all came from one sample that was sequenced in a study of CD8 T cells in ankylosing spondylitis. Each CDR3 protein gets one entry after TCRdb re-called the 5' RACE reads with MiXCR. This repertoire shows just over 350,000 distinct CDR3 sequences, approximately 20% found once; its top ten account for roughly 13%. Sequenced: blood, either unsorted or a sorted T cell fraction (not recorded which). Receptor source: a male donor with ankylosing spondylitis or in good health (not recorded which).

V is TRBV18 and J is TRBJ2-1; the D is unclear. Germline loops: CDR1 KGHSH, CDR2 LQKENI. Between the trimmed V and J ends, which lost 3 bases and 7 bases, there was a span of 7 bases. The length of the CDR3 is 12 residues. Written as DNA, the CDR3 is TGTGCCAGCTCACCCGACCCTAATGAGCAGTTCTTC. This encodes CASSPDPNEQFF.

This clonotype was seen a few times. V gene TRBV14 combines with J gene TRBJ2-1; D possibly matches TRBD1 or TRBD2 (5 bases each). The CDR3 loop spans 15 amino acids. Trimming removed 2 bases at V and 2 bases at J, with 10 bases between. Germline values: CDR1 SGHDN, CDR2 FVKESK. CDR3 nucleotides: TGTGCCAGCAGCCAAACAGGTAGCGCCTACAATGAGCAGTTCTTC. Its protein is CASSQTGSAYNEQFF.

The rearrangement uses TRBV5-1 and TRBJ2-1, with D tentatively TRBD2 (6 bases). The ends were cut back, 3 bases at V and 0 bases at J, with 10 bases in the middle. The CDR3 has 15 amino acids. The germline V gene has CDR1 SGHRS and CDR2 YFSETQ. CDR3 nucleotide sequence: TGCGCCAGCAGCTCAGGACTACTCTCCTACAATGAGCAGTTCTTC. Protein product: CASSSGLLSYNEQFF.

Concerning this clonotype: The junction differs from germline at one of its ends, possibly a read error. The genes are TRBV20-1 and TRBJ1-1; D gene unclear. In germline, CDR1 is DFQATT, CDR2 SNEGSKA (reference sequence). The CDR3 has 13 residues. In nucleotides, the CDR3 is TGCAGTGCCAGAGGGTTGGGGAACACTGAAGCTTTCTTT. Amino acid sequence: CSARGLGNTEAFF.

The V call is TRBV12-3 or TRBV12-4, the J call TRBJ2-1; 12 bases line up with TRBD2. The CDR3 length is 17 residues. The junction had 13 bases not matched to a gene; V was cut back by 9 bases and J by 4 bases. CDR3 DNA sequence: TGTGCCAGTTCCGGGCTAGCGGGGGGGCGAGCGTACAATGAGCAGTTCTTC. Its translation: CASSGLAGGRAYNEQFF.

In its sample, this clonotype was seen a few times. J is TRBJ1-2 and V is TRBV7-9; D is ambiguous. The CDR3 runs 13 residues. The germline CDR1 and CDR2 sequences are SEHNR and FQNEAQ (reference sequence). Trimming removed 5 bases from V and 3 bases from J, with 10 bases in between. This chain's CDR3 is CASSGMNHYGYTF. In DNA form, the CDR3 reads TGTGCCAGCAGCGGGATGAACCACTATGGCTACACCTTC.

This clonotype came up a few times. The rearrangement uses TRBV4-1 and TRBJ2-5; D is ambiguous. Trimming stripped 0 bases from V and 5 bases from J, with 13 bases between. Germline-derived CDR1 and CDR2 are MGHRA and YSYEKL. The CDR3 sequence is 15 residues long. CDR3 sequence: CASSQDFGFSETQYF. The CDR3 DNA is TGCGCCAGCAGCCAAGACTTCGGGTTTAGCGAGACCCAGTACTTC.